One and the same sample provided the 25 T cell receptor beta chains below, sequenced in a study of siplizumab effects on memory and regulatory T cells. TCRdb's table, derived via immunoSEQ multiplex PCR, lists solely in-frame clones and lacks some. The sample carries about 97,000 clones, approximately 90% recorded once. The sample consisted of CD4+ T cells sorted from blood. Every receptor here comes from a human donor in good health.

The chain is built from TRBV28 and TRBJ1-3; D uncertain. V dropped 3 bases and J dropped 4 bases, with 10 bases sitting between them. This CDR3 contains 14 residues. Germline V lookup: CDR1 MDHEN, CDR2 SYDVKM. This chain's CDR3 is CASSLLDVGNTIYF. The DNA for the CDR3 is TGTGCCAGCAGTTTGCTAGACGTCGGAAACACCATATATTTT.

The genes are TRBV11-3 and TRBJ2-1; 15 bases align to TRBD2. The CDR3 is 15 residues long. Trimming cost V 5 bases and J 11 bases; bases outside gene matches: 7. Germline V gene sequence: CDR1 SGHNT, CDR2 YENEEA. The CDR3 sequence: CASSRGLAGGSKQFF. For the CDR3, the DNA is TGTGCCAGCAGCCGGGGACTAGCGGGAGGATCTAAGCAGTTCTTC. Drawing the rest from reference TRBV11-3 and TRBJ2-1, the complete variable domain is EAGVVQSPRYKIIEKKQPVAFWCNPISGHNTLYWYLQNLGQGPELLIRYENEEAVDDSQLPKDRFSAERLKGVDSTLKIQPAELGDSAVYLCASSRGLAGGSKQFFGPGTRLTVL.

This clone was seen only once. The genes are TRBV7-3 and TRBJ2-2, with a weak D call TRBD2 (6 bases). V was clipped by 5 bases and J by 4 bases, with 11 bases between them. The CDR3 contains 14 residues. Per the germline V gene, CDR1 is SGHTA and CDR2 is FQGTGA. The CDR3 is CASSPLGSTGELFF. The CDR3 DNA reads as TGTGCCAGCAGCCCCCTCGGGAGCACCGGGGAGCTGTTTTTT.

V is TRBV5-1 and J is TRBJ1-3, with D possibly being TRBD1 (5 bases). The germline V gene has CDR1 SGHRS and CDR2 YFSETQ. Deletions cut 4 bases from V and 0 bases from J, with 23 bases between. This CDR3 contains 19 residues. CDR3 in amino acids: CASSPRPAGLSFSGNTIYF. The DNA for the CDR3 is TGCGCCAGCAGCCCCCGCCCGGCAGGGCTTTCCTTCTCTGGAAACACCATATATTTT.

A few counts support this clone. The genes are TRBV14 and TRBJ1-2; 7 bases agree with TRBD1. The germline V gene has CDR1 SGHDN and CDR2 FVKESK. After removal of 2 bases from V and 7 bases from J, the junction contained 10 bases not matched to a gene. CDR3 length: 15 amino acids. CDR3 in DNA: TGTGCCAGCAGCCAACATCAGGGGGGGTTGTCTGGCTACACCTTC. Amino acid sequence: CASSQHQGGLSGYTF.

This clone turned up a few times. The genes are TRBV16 and TRBJ2-3; no definite D call. CDR3 length: 13 residues. Between the trimmed V and J ends, which lost 1 base and 6 bases, there was a span of 8 bases. Germline V lookup: CDR1 KGHSY, CDR2 FQNENV. Here the CDR3 reads CASSQFGWDTQYF. CDR3 nucleotide sequence: TGTGCCAGCAGCCAATTCGGGTGGGATACGCAGTATTTT.

This chain connects TRBV6-5 to TRBJ1-2, with 7 bases lining up with TRBD1. V shed 5 bases, J shed 8 bases, and the junction held 11 bases outside the gene matches. CDR1 and CDR2 (germline): MNHEY, SVGAGI. This CDR3 spans 14 amino acids. This chain's CDR3 is CASSPPTGRGGYTF. The CDR3 DNA reads TGTGCCAGCAGTCCGCCGACAGGGCGGGGCGGCTACACCTTC.

The chain links TRBV6-5 to TRBJ1-4; possible D gene TRBD1, 5 bases. The CDR3 is 12 residues long. The germline V gene has CDR1 MNHEY and CDR2 SVGAGI. V lost 6 bases, J lost 4 bases, and 6 bases lay in between. The CDR3 DNA follows: TGTGCCAGCAGGAGGGGTAATGAAAAACTGTTTTTT. Its translation is CASRRGNEKLFF.

The rearrangement uses TRBV11-3 and TRBJ2-7; TRBD1 matches at 10 bases. Trimming took 5 bases from V and 5 from J; bases not matched to a gene: 6. CDR1 is SGHNT and CDR2 is YENEEA in the germline V gene. This CDR3 is 14 amino acids long. CDR3 amino acids: CASSPDRGSDEQYF. CDR3 sequence (DNA): TGTGCCAGCAGCCCGGACAGGGGGAGCGACGAGCAGTACTTC.

With regard to this clone: Other nucleotide sequences in the sample specify the same CDR3. V gene TRBV18 combines with J gene TRBJ2-2; D not certain. The germline CDR1 and CDR2 sequences are KGHSH and LQKENI. Deletions cut 2 bases from V and 2 bases from J, with 0 bases between. The CDR3 length is 12 residues. CDR3 amino acids: CASSPNTGELFF. CDR3 in DNA: TGTGCCAGCTCACCAAACACCGGGGAGCTGTTTTTT.

V and J are TRBV5-1 and TRBJ2-7; no definite D call. CDR1 is SGHRS, CDR2 YFSETQ, per germline. The CDR3 totals 15 residues. V gave up 0 bases and J gave up 3 bases, with 13 bases separating them. In DNA form, the CDR3 reads TGCGCCAGCAGCTTGGATTTTTCAGCACACTACGAGCAGTACTTC. Encoded protein: CASSLDFSAHYEQYF.

The rearrangement uses TRBV6-4 and TRBJ2-1; the D gene is possibly TRBD2 (6 bases). Trimming took 4 bases from V and 2 from J, leaving 15 bases between them. Germline lookup yields CDR1 MRHNA and CDR2 SNTAGT. The CDR3 length is 16 residues. CDR3 sequence: CASSAIPGGAYNEQFF. The CDR3 DNA reads TGTGCCAGCAGTGCTATCCCTGGCGGGGCCTACAATGAGCAGTTCTTC.

The chain couples TRBV6-6 to TRBJ1-2, with D perhaps TRBD1 (5 bases). The germline V gene encodes CDR1 MNHNY and CDR2 SVGAGI (reference sequence). Trimming cost V 3 bases and J 5 bases, with 13 bases left between them. The length of the CDR3 is 14 residues. The CDR3 DNA reads as TGTGCCAGCAGTTATTCGTCAGGGCGGTATGGCTACACCTTC. Translating gives CASSYSSGRYGYTF.

The chain links TRBV7-2 to TRBJ2-2; D may be TRBD1 (5 bases). V dropped 5 bases and J dropped 2 bases, with 15 bases sitting between them. This CDR3 comprises 16 residues. Germline values: CDR1 SGHTA, CDR2 FQGNSA. This chain's CDR3 is CASSQGRLKNTGELFF. CDR3 nucleotide sequence: TGTGCCAGCAGCCAGGGTAGACTCAAAAACACCGGGGAGCTGTTTTTT.

This chain links TRBV6-1 with TRBJ2-2; no definite D call. Germline CDR1 reads MNHNS; CDR2 reads SASEGT. Trimming pared 7 bases from V and 7 bases from J, leaving 16 bases between. CDR3 size: 14 residues. The CDR3 DNA is TGTGCCAGCATCTTTATGTGGTCGATCGGGGAGCTGTTTTTT. Translation gives CASIFMWSIGELFF.

CDR3 loop: CATYPVYTGELFF. DNA of the CDR3: TGTGCCACTTATCCGGTCTACACCGGGGAGCTGTTTTTT. V and J are TRBV28 and TRBJ2-2; no definite D call. The CDR3 is 13 residues long. Trimming stripped 10 bases from V and 3 bases from J, with 12 bases between. The V gene's germline CDR1 is MDHEN and CDR2 SYDVKM.

This clone was detected only once. The rearrangement uses TRBV27 and TRBJ2-3, with a weak D call TRBD2 (6 bases). The V end lost 3 bases, the J end lost 5 bases, and 15 bases lay between the germline ends. Germline V CDR1 and CDR2: MNHEY, SMNVEV (reference sequence). The CDR3 covers 15 residues. The CDR3 DNA reads as TGTGCCAGCAGTTTGTTCGAAGGGACTGGAGATACGCAGTATTTT. Encoded protein: CASSLFEGTGDTQYF.

V gene TRBV18 combines with J gene TRBJ2-1; D is ambiguous. Deletions cut 3 bases from V and 7 bases from J, with 10 bases between. Germline V gene lookup returns CDR1 KGHSH and CDR2 LQKENI. This CDR3 is 13 amino acids long. CDR3 region: CASSPHPLNEQFF. The CDR3 DNA is TGTGCCAGCTCACCGCACCCGTTAAATGAGCAGTTCTTC.

The chain links TRBV28 to TRBJ1-5; 7 nucleotides match TRBD1. Per the germline V gene, CDR1 is MDHEN and CDR2 is SYDVKM. CDR3 length equals 16 residues. The J segment lost 0 bases and the V segment lost 6 bases, leaving 8 bases of the junction unmatched. CDR3 amino acids: CASSGGQTLSNQPQHF. The DNA for the CDR3 is TGTGCCAGCAGCGGGGGACAGACCCTTAGCAATCAGCCCCAGCATTTT.

The chain carries TRBV18 and TRBJ1-1, with D uncertain. This CDR3 is built from 15 residues. V was clipped by 2 bases and J by 3 bases, with 13 bases between them. The germline V gene encodes CDR1 KGHSH and CDR2 LQKENI. CDR3 DNA: TGTGCCAGCTCACCAAGTTTCGCGGACGACACTGAAGCTTTCTTT. Translation: CASSPSFADDTEAFF. The whole variable domain, filled in from reference TRBV18 and TRBJ1-1, reads NAGVMQNPRHLVRRRGQEARLRCSPMKGHSHVYWYRQLPEEGLKFMVYLQKENIIDESGMPKERFSAEFPKEGPSILRIQQVVRGDSAAYFCASSPSFADDTEAFFGQGTRLTVV.

V is TRBV6-6 and J is TRBJ2-5; 8 nucleotides align to TRBD1. In germline, CDR1 is MNHNY, CDR2 SVGAGI (reference sequence). CDR3 size: 14 residues. V shed 5 bases, J shed 5 bases, and the junction held 7 bases outside the gene matches. This chain's CDR3 is CASSLAGGGETQYF. The DNA of the CDR3 is TGTGCCAGCAGTCTGGCAGGGGGCGGGGAGACCCAGTACTTC.

This chain uses TRBV5-1 with TRBJ1-2; no definite D call. CDR3 size: 14 residues. Trimming stripped 2 bases from V and 2 bases from J, with 10 bases between. Germline CDR1 and CDR2: SGHRS and YFSETQ. The CDR3 DNA reads TGCGCCAGCAGCTTATCCGCAGGAAACTATGGCTACACCTTC. It codes for CASSLSAGNYGYTF.

The gene calls are TRBV19 and TRBJ2-7; D is perhaps TRBD1 (6 bases). The CDR3 loop spans 14 amino acids. V lost 10 bases, J lost 7 bases, and 23 bases lay in between. The germline V gene encodes CDR1 LNHDA and CDR2 SQIVND (reference sequence). The CDR3, as DNA: TGTGCCACCCGGGATGGGGGCAGAAGATCAGAGCAGTACTTC. Protein product: CATRDGGRRSEQYF.

The chain combines TRBV6-1 with TRBJ1-4; D ambiguous. V lost 1 base and J lost 0, with 15 bases in between. CDR3 length: 18 residues. From germline, CDR1 is MNHNS and CDR2 SASEGT. Here the CDR3 DNA reads TGTGCCAGCAGTGAAGTGGGAGGGTTTCGTGCAACTAATGAAAAACTGTTTTTT. Its translation: CASSEVGGFRATNEKLFF.

This clone was detected only once. The chain links TRBV19 to TRBJ2-5; perhaps TRBD1 as D (6 bases). The germline gives CDR1 LNHDA, CDR2 SQIVND (reference sequence). The CDR3 runs to 12 residues. V lost 7 bases to trimming and J lost 3 bases, with 9 bases between them. The CDR3, as DNA: TGTGCCAGTACGCAGGGGAAAGAGACCCAGTACTTC. It specifies CASTQGKETQYF.